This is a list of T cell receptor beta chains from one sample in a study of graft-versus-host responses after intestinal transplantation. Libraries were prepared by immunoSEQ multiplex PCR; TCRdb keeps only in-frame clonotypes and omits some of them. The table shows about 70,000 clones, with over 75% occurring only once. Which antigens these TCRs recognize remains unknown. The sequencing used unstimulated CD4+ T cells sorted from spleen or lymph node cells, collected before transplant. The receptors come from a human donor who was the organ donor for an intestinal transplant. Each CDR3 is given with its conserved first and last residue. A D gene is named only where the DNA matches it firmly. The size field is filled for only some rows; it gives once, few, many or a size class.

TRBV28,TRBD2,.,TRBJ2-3,TGTGCCAGCAGTCCGTTAAGAGCGGGGGTTCTCACAGATACGCAGTATTTT,CASSPLRAGVLTDTQYF
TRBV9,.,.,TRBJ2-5,TGTGCCAGCAGCGTAGAGGGGCTCAGCAGCGAGACCCAGTACTTC,CASSVEGLSSETQYF
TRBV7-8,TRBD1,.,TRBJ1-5,TGTGCCAGCAGCCGGGACAGGGGCAATCAGCCCCAGCATTTT,CASSRDRGNQPQHF
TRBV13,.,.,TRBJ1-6,TGTGCCAGCACCCTCCAGGGGAATTCACCCCTCCACTTT,CASTLQGNSPLHF
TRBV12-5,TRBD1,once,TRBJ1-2,TGTGCTAGTGGTTTTGACAGGGACTATGGCTACACCTTC,CASGFDRDYGYTF
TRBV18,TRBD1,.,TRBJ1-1,TGTGCCAGCTCACAAACAGGGGAGAACACTGAAGCTTTCTTT,CASSQTGENTEAFF
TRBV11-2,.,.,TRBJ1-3,TGTGCCAGCAGCTTAGCAGGGGCTGGAAACACCATATATTTT,CASSLAGAGNTIYF
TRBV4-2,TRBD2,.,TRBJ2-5,TGTGCCAGCAGCCCTAGGACTAGCGGGCCCAAAGAGGAGACCCAGTACTTC,CASSPRTSGPKEETQYF
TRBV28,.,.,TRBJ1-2,TGTGCCAGCAGTTTTAAGGCCCGGAGGGGCTATGGCTACACCTTC,CASSFKARRGYGYTF
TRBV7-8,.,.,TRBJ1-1,TGTGCCAGCACCCTAGTCAGTACGGCGCCAGCCGGTGAAGCTTTCTTT,CASTLVSTAPAGEAFF
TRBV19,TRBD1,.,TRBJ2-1,TGTGCCAGTAGTTCCAATCGACAGGGCAGTGAGCAGTTCTTC,CASSSNRQGSEQFF
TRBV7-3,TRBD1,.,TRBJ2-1,TGTGCCAGCAAGCCGGGACAGGAGGACAATGAGCAGTTCTTC,CASKPGQEDNEQFF
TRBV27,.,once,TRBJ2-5,TGTGCCAGCAGTTCCCCGGTGACCCAGTACTTC,CASSSPVTQYF
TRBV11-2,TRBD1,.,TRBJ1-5,TGTGCCAGCACCCAGGGACAGGGAGGGAATCAGCCCCAGCATTTT,CASTQGQGGNQPQHF
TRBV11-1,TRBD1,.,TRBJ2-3,TGTGCCAGCAGCTTAGATGACAGGGGGAGGACAGATACGCAGTATTTT,CASSLDDRGRTDTQYF
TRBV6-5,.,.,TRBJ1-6,TGTGCCAGCAGTTACGTGGGGGGAGGGTCACCCCTCCACTTT,CASSYVGGGSPLHF
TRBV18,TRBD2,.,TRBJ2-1,TGTGCCAGCTCACCCAAGCGGGGGTCTTGGGAGCAGTTCTTC,CASSPKRGSWEQFF
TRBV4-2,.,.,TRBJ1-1,TGTGCCAGCAGCCATAGTGGGGGGGCTAAGGCCACTGAAGCTTTCTTT,CASSHSGGAKATEAFF
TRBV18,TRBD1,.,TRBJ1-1,TGTGCCAGCTCACCTAGGGACAGGGAAGCTTTCTTT,CASSPRDREAFF
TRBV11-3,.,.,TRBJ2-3,TGTGCCAGCAGCTTATCAGGGGCAGATACGCAGTATTTT,CASSLSGADTQYF
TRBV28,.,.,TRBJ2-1,TGTGCCAGCAGCCCCGGGTGGGAGTACAATGAGCAGTTCTTC,CASSPGWEYNEQFF
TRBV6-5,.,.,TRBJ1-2,TGTGCCAGCAGATTAAACAGGATTCCTTTCTATGGCTACACCTTC,CASRLNRIPFYGYTF
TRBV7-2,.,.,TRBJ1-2,TGTGCCAGCAGACAAAATGCGGCGGCTGGCTACACCTTC,CASRQNAAAGYTF
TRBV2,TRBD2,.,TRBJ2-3,TGTGCCAGCAGTGGTAGCGGGTACACAGATACGCAGTATTTT,CASSGSGYTDTQYF
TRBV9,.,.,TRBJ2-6,TGTGCCAGCAGCGCGCTTCAGGGGACTGGGGCCAACGTCCTGACTTTC,CASSALQGTGANVLTF
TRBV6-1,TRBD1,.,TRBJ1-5,TGTGCCACCACAGGGGGCCGTCAGCCCCAGCATTTT,CATTGGRQPQHF
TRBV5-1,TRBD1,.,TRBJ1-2,TGCGCCAGCAGCTCGGGACAGACCCTAACTAACTATGGCTACACCTTC,CASSSGQTLTNYGYTF
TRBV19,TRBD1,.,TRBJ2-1,TGTGCCAGTAGTATTGACAGGGAGTCCCACAATGAGCAGTTCTTC,CASSIDRESHNEQFF
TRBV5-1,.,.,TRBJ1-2,TGCGCCAGCAGTTCTGGGACACCCATTTTAAACTATGGCTACACCTTC,CASSSGTPILNYGYTF
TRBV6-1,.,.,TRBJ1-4,TGTGCCAGCAGTCGGGGTGTAGAGAATGAAAAACTGTTTTTT,CASSRGVENEKLFF
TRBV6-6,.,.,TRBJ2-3,TGTGCCAGCAGGACAGGCCAGAGCACAGATACGCAGTATTTT,CASRTGQSTDTQYF
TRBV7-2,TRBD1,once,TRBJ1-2,TGTGCCAGCAGCTTAGGGACAGGGAAAAACTATGGCTACACCTTC,CASSLGTGKNYGYTF
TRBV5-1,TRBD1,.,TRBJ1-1,TGCGCCAGCAGCTGGAACAGGGGTGAGACTGAAGCTTTCTTT,CASSWNRGETEAFF